The sequence of this T cell receptor (beta chain) was determined in a study of CD8 T cells in ankylosing spondylitis. Study-wide results and caveats: Within matched ankylosing spondylitis synovial fluid, disease-linked clones were reportedly significantly enriched. Disease-linked clones were found to be CD8+ and relatively rare in peripheral blood. Earlier work had already found some motif variants in reactive arthritis synovial fluid and blood.

TCRdb re-called the 5' RACE reads with MiXCR, one entry per CDR3 protein. The sample lists some 270,000 distinct CDR3 sequences, under 35% occurring once. The length of the CDR3 is 15 residues. Germline CDR1 SEHNR, CDR2 FQNEAQ (reference sequence). Trimming took 5 bases from V and 3 from J; bases not matched to a gene: 5. A remark on this clonotype: What it recognizes is unknown.

Source material: blood, either unsorted or a sorted T cell fraction (not recorded which). V usage is TRBV7-9 and J usage is TRBJ2-3, with TRBD1 matching 10 bases. The source is a male donor with ankylosing spondylitis or in good health (not recorded which). The CDR3 sequence is CASSEWGQGTDTQYF. The CDR3 DNA sequence: TGTGCCAGCAGCGAGTGGGGACAGGGGACAGATACGCAGTATTTT.